Listed below are T cell receptor beta chains from one sample, sequenced in a study of cytomegalovirus exposure and HLA in healthy donors. Sequencing was performed with immunoSEQ multiplex PCR; in TCRdb, only in-frame clones are kept and a portion is missing. The top ten clones hold 2% to 3% of a sample with about 240,000 clones, more than 75% of them seen once. Specimen: PBMCs. These receptor sequences come from a man between 18 and 29 years old in good health and CMV-seronegative. Each CDR3 is given with its conserved first and last residue. The order of the fields is CDR3 length, V gene, J gene, D gene, clone size, CDR3 DNA, CDR3 protein. The D gene is left open where the match is weak. Clone size appears in some rows only: once, few, many, or a class for an expanded clone.

len: 14; v_gene: TRBV9; j_gene: TRBJ2-7; d_gene: TRBD1; abundance: once; CDR3nt: TGTGCCAGCAGCCTCGGACAGGGACCTTACGAGCAGTACTTC; CDR3aa: CASSLGQGPYEQYF
len: 15; v_gene: TRBV4-1; j_gene: TRBJ2-1; d_gene: -; abundance: -; CDR3nt: TGCGCCAGCAGCCAATTTCTAACCCGGGAGTATGAGCAGTTCTTC; CDR3aa: CASSQFLTREYEQFF
len: 13; v_gene: TRBV4-3; j_gene: TRBJ1-5; d_gene: -; abundance: -; CDR3nt: TGCGCCAGCAGCCAAGATGCGGATCAGCCCCAGCATTTT; CDR3aa: CASSQDADQPQHF
len: 15; v_gene: TRBV19; j_gene: TRBJ2-3; d_gene: TRBD2; abundance: -; CDR3nt: TGTGCCAGTAGTATATTGGCGGGGGATGGAGATACGCAGTATTTT; CDR3aa: CASSILAGDGDTQYF
len: 16; v_gene: TRBV5-1; j_gene: TRBJ1-6; d_gene: TRBD1; abundance: once; CDR3nt: TGCGCCAGCAGCCTTTGGACAGGGGGGGTATTGGATGCCCTCCACTTT; CDR3aa: CASSLWTGGVLDALHF
len: 19; v_gene: TRBV19; j_gene: TRBJ2-6; d_gene: TRBD2; abundance: -; CDR3nt: TGTGCCAGTAGTATAATCGGACTACGAGCGGGATCTGGGGCCAACGTCCTGACTTTC; CDR3aa: CASSIIGLRAGSGANVLTF
len: 15; v_gene: TRBV9; j_gene: TRBJ2-3; d_gene: TRBD1; abundance: -; CDR3nt: TGTGCCAGCAGCGCCGGGACAGTTAACACAGATACGCAGTATTTT; CDR3aa: CASSAGTVNTDTQYF
len: 13; v_gene: TRBV4-3; j_gene: TRBJ2-3; d_gene: -; abundance: once; CDR3nt: TGCGCCAGCGGACAGACACGCACAGATACGCAGTATTTT; CDR3aa: CASGQTRTDTQYF
len: 16; v_gene: TRBV4-3; j_gene: TRBJ1-1; d_gene: -; abundance: -; CDR3nt: TGCGCCAGCAGCCCGCAGATGACTACCTGGGACACTGAAGCTTTCTTT; CDR3aa: CASSPQMTTWDTEAFF
len: 14; v_gene: TRBV7-9; j_gene: TRBJ1-3; d_gene: -; abundance: -; CDR3nt: TGTGCCAGCAGAAGGACAGACTCTGGAAACACCATATATTTT; CDR3aa: CASRRTDSGNTIYF
len: 14; v_gene: TRBV2; j_gene: TRBJ2-1; d_gene: -; abundance: -; CDR3nt: TGTGCCAGCTGCGGTCTCGGCGGGCTTACTGAGCAGTTCTTC; CDR3aa: CASCGLGGLTEQFF
len: 15; v_gene: TRBV7-2; j_gene: TRBJ2-1; d_gene: -; abundance: -; CDR3nt: TGTGCCAGCAGCTTATCAGGGGCTTCCTACAATGAGCAGTTCTTC; CDR3aa: CASSLSGASYNEQFF
len: 14; v_gene: TRBV6-5; j_gene: TRBJ1-4; d_gene: TRBD1; abundance: -; CDR3nt: TGTGCCAGCAGAAACAGGGGTCCGGATGAAAAACTGTTTTTT; CDR3aa: CASRNRGPDEKLFF
len: 15; v_gene: TRBV19; j_gene: TRBJ2-7; d_gene: TRBD1; abundance: -; CDR3nt: TGTGCCAGTAGTCCTCGGACAGGGAGGCCCTACGAGCAGTACTTC; CDR3aa: CASSPRTGRPYEQYF
len: 15; v_gene: TRBV10-3; j_gene: TRBJ1-1; d_gene: TRBD1; abundance: -; CDR3nt: TGTGCCATCAGTTGGACAGGGAAGGGGAACACTGAAGCTTTCTTT; CDR3aa: CAISWTGKGNTEAFF
len: 15; v_gene: TRBV5-4; j_gene: TRBJ1-4; d_gene: -; abundance: -; CDR3nt: TGTGCCAGCAGGGAGGCAGGGGCGAGGAGCGAAAAACTGTTTTTT; CDR3aa: CASREAGARSEKLFF
len: 13; v_gene: TRBV6-1; j_gene: TRBJ1-2; d_gene: -; abundance: -; CDR3nt: TGTGCCAGCACCAGGGAATCTAACTATGGCTACACCTTC; CDR3aa: CASTRESNYGYTF
len: 16; v_gene: TRBV1; j_gene: TRBJ2-7; d_gene: -; abundance: -; CDR3nt: TGCACCAGCAGAGACAGGTCTTGCTTGAGCTCCTACGAGCAGTACTTC; CDR3aa: CTSRDRSCLSSYEQYF
len: 16; v_gene: TRBV12-5; j_gene: TRBJ2-7; d_gene: -; abundance: -; CDR3nt: TGTGCTAGTGGTTTGGTACCGGGTTGGGGCGCCTACGAGCAGTACTTC; CDR3aa: CASGLVPGWGAYEQYF
len: 15; v_gene: TRBV5-1; j_gene: TRBJ2-5; d_gene: TRBD1; abundance: once; CDR3nt: TGCGCCAGCAGCGCATTGCCGGGACAGGGGGAGACCCAGTACTTC; CDR3aa: CASSALPGQGETQYF
len: 15; v_gene: TRBV25-1; j_gene: TRBJ2-1; d_gene: -; abundance: -; CDR3nt: TGTGCCAGCAGCAGAACAGGGGGGGCCTACAATGAGCAGTTCTTC; CDR3aa: CASSRTGGAYNEQFF
len: 16; v_gene: TRBV5-1; j_gene: TRBJ2-1; d_gene: -; abundance: -; CDR3nt: TGCGCCAGCAGCTTGTGGGGCGGCCGCTCCTACAATGAGCAGTTCTTC; CDR3aa: CASSLWGGRSYNEQFF
len: 16; v_gene: TRBV18; j_gene: TRBJ2-3; d_gene: TRBD1; abundance: -; CDR3nt: TGTGCCAGCTCACCACAATGGGACAGGGGTACAGATACGCAGTATTTT; CDR3aa: CASSPQWDRGTDTQYF
len: 15; v_gene: TRBV28; j_gene: TRBJ1-5; d_gene: -; abundance: -; CDR3nt: TGTGCCAGCAGACGAGGACAGCTGACGAATCAGCCCCAGCATTTT; CDR3aa: CASRRGQLTNQPQHF
len: 12; v_gene: TRBV4-1; j_gene: TRBJ1-1; d_gene: -; abundance: -; CDR3nt: TGCGCCAGCAGCCGAACCGGGACTGAAGCTTTCTTT; CDR3aa: CASSRTGTEAFF
len: 16; v_gene: TRBV6-6; j_gene: TRBJ1-5; d_gene: TRBD1; abundance: few; CDR3nt: TGTGCCAGCACCTCCGGACAGGGGGCGCCTGATTGGCCCCAGCATTTT; CDR3aa: CASTSGQGAPDWPQHF
len: 14; v_gene: TRBV7-9; j_gene: TRBJ1-2; d_gene: -; abundance: -; CDR3nt: TGTGCCAGCAGCTTAGTACAGGCGAACTATGGCTACACCTTC; CDR3aa: CASSLVQANYGYTF
len: 11; v_gene: TRBV29-1; j_gene: TRBJ1-3; d_gene: -; abundance: few; CDR3nt: TGCAGCGTTCAACAGGGAAACACCATATATTTT; CDR3aa: CSVQQGNTIYF
len: 14; v_gene: TRBV11-2; j_gene: TRBJ2-7; d_gene: TRBD2; abundance: -; CDR3nt: TGTGCCAGCAGCTTACTAGCGGGGGCCTACGAGCAGTACTTC; CDR3aa: CASSLLAGAYEQYF
len: 15; v_gene: TRBV7-3; j_gene: TRBJ2-1; d_gene: -; abundance: once; CDR3nt: TGTGCCAGCAGCTCTAAGCGGAGCTCCTACAATGAGCAGTTCTTC; CDR3aa: CASSSKRSSYNEQFF
len: 11; v_gene: TRBV7-9; j_gene: TRBJ1-1; d_gene: -; abundance: -; CDR3nt: TGTGCCAGCAGCTTAGTCCGTGAAGCTTTCTTT; CDR3aa: CASSLVREAFF
len: 13; v_gene: TRBV6-1; j_gene: TRBJ2-5; d_gene: -; abundance: -; CDR3nt: TGTGCCAGCAGTGAACGGGAGCAAGAGACCCAGTACTTC; CDR3aa: CASSEREQETQYF
len: 15; v_gene: TRBV7-2; j_gene: TRBJ2-7; d_gene: TRBD1; abundance: -; CDR3nt: TGTGCCAGCAGCCGATACAGGGGCAGCTCCTACGAGCAGTACTTC; CDR3aa: CASSRYRGSSYEQYF
len: 13; v_gene: TRBV5-1; j_gene: TRBJ2-3; d_gene: TRBD1; abundance: many; CDR3nt: TGCGCCAGCGGACAGGAGTTGTCAGATACGCAGTATTTT; CDR3aa: CASGQELSDTQYF
len: 16; v_gene: TRBV30; j_gene: TRBJ2-2; d_gene: TRBD2; abundance: -; CDR3nt: TGTGCCTCCCCGCGGGGGGGCTCGTTTAACACCGGGGAGCTGTTTTTT; CDR3aa: CASPRGGSFNTGELFF
len: 18; v_gene: TRBV18; j_gene: TRBJ2-1; d_gene: TRBD2; abundance: -; CDR3nt: TGTGCCAGCTCAAGGACGGCGGGGGGCCCAAGCTCCTACAATGAGCAGTTCTTC; CDR3aa: CASSRTAGGPSSYNEQFF
len: 15; v_gene: TRBV6-4; j_gene: TRBJ2-1; d_gene: -; abundance: -; CDR3nt: TGTGCCAGCAGTTTGACAGCGGGTGAGATCAATGAGCAGTTCTTC; CDR3aa: CASSLTAGEINEQFF